Listed below are T cell receptor beta chains from one sample, sequenced in a study of human T cells and chemical hapten exposure. TCRdb passed the RACE reads through MiXCR, listing each CDR3 protein once. The profile shows around 350,000 distinct CDR3 sequences, over 5% of them singletons. Sequencing used whole blood, obtained in connection with sensitization to the hapten diphenylcyclopropenone (DPC). These receptors originate from a woman under 30 with alopecia areata. Some clones in this sample may be carry-over from other donors' samples. Each CDR3 is given with its conserved first and last residue. Fields, in order: D gene, V gene, J gene, clone size, CDR3 protein, CDR3 DNA. The D gene is left open where the match is weak. Clone sizes are shown as once, few, many, or a class for an expanded clone.

NA	TRBV27	TRBJ1-5	many	CASSSGNQPQHF	TGTGCCAGCAGTTCGGGCAATCAGCCCCAGCATTTT
NA	TRBV7-2	TRBJ2-7	few	CASSFGTHSYEQYF	TGTGCCAGCAGCTTCGGGACGCACTCCTACGAGCAGTACTTC
NA	TRBV28	TRBJ1-3	few	CASSSTGEAGNTIYF	TGTGCCAGCAGTAGCACCGGGGAAGCTGGAAACACCATATATTTT
NA	TRBV6-5	TRBJ2-1	many	CASTQTRTQLIFNEQFF	TGTGCCAGCACCCAAACCCGGACTCAACTGATTTTCAATGAGCAGTTCTTC
TRBD1	TRBV12-3/TRBV12-4	TRBJ1-4	many	CASSPPGTGFNPNEKLFF	TGTGCCAGCAGTCCACCCGGGACAGGTTTTAATCCTAATGAAAAACTGTTTTTT
NA	TRBV6-2/TRBV6-3	TRBJ1-1	many	CASSYGRRGTEAFF	TGTGCCAGCAGTTACGGGCGACGGGGCACTGAAGCTTTCTTT
TRBD2	TRBV6-6	TRBJ2-7	many	CASSPGTRSYEQYF	TGTGCCAGCAGTCCGGGGACTAGATCTTACGAGCAGTACTTC
NA	TRBV3-1	TRBJ2-7	few	CASSPLLDSHEQYF	TGTGCCAGCAGCCCGTTGTTGGACAGTCACGAGCAGTACTTC
NA	TRBV15	TRBJ1-2	many	CATSRDINPGDGYTF	TGTGCCACCAGCAGAGACATAAACCCAGGAGATGGCTACACCTTC
NA	TRBV7-2	TRBJ1-5	few	CASSSTRQDQPQHF	TGTGCCAGCAGCTCAACCCGGCAAGATCAGCCCCAGCATTTT